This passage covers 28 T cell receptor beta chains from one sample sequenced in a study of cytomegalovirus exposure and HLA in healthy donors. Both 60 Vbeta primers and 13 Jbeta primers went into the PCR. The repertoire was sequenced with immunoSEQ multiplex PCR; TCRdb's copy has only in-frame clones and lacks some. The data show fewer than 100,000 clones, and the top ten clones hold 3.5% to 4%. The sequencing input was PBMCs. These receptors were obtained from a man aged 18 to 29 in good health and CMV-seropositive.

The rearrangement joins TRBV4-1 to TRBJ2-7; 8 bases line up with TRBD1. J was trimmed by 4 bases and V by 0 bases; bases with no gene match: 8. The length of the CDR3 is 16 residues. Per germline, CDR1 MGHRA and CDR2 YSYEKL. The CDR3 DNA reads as TGCGCCAGCAGCCAAGATCTCCAGGGGGCGGGGTACGAGCAGTACTTC. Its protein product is CASSQDLQGAGYEQYF.

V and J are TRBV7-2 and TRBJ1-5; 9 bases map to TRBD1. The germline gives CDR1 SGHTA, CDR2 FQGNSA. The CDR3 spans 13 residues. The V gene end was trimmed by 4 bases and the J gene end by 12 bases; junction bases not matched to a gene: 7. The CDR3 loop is CASSSPGQGRQHF. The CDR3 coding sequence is TGTGCCAGCAGCTCACCGGGACAGGGTCGCCAGCATTTT.

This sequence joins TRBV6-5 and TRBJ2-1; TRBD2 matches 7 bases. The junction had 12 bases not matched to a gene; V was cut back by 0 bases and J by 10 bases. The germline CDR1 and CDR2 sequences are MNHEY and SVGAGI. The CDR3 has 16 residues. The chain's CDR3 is CASSYSWASPGGEQFF. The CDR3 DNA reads TGTGCCAGCAGTTACTCTTGGGCTAGCCCCGGGGGGGAGCAGTTCTTC.

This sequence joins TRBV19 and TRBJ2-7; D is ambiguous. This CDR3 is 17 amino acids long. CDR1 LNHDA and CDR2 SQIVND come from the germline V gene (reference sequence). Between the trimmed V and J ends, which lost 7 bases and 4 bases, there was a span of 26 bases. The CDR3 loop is CASTEIYRRRNLYEQYF. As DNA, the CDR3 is TGTGCCAGTACGGAGATATATCGGCGCAGAAACTTGTACGAGCAGTACTTC.

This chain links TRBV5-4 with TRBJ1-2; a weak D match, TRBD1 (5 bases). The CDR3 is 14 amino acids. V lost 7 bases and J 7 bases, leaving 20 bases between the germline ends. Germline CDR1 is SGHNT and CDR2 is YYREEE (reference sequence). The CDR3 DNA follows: TGTGCCAGCTCCGCTTGGGGGGACCTCCTTGGCTACACCTTC. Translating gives CASSAWGDLLGYTF.

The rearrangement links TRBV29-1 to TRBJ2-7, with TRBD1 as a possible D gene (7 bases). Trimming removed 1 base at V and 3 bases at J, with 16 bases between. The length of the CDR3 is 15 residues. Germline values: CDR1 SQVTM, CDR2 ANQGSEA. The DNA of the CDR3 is TGCAGCGTTGAAGTTCCCAGGGGGGAAATCTACGAGCAGTACTTC. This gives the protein CSVEVPRGEIYEQYF.

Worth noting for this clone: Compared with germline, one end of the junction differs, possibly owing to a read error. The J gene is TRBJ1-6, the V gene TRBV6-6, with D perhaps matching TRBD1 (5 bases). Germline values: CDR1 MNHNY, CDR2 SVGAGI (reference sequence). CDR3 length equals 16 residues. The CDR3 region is CASSRNRSSYNSPPHF. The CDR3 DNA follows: TGTGCCAGCAGCCGAAACAGGAGCTCCTATAATTCACCCCCCCACTTT.

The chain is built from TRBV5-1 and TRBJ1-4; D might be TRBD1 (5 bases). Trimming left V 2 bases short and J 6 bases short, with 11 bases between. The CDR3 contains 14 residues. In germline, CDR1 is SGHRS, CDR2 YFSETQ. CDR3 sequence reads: CASSFGGSDEKLFF. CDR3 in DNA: TGCGCCAGCAGCTTCGGGGGGTCGGATGAAAAACTGTTTTTT. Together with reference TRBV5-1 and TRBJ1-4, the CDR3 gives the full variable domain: KAGVTQTPRYLIKTRGQQVTLSCSPISGHRSVSWYQQTPGQGLQFLFEYFSETQRNKGNFPGRFSGRQFSNSRSEMNVSTLELGDSALYLCASSFGGSDEKLFFGSGTQLSVL.

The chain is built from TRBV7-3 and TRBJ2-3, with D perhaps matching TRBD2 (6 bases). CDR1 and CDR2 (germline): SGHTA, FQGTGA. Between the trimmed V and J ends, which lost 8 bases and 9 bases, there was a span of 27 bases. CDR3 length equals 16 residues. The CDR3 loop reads CASGWVGVGGEGTQYF. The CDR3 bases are TGTGCCAGCGGATGGGTAGGGGTCGGCGGGGAAGGAACGCAGTATTTT.

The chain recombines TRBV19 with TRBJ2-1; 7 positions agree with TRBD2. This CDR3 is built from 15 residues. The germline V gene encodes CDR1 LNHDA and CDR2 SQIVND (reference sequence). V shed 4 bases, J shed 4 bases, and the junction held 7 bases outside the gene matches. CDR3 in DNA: TGTGCCAGTAGTAGGGAGCGGGGCTCTTACAATGAGCAGTTCTTC. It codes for CASSRERGSYNEQFF.

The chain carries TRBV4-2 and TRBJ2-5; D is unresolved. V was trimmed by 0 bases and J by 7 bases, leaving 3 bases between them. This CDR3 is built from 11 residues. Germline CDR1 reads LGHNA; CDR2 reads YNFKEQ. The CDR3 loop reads CASSQERTQYF. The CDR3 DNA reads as TGTGCCAGCAGCCAAGAGAGGACCCAGTACTTC.

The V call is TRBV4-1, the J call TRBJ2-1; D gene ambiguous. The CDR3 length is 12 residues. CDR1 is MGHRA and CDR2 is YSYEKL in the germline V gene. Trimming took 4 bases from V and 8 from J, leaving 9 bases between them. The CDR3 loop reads CASSLGLDEQFF. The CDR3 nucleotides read TGCGCCAGCAGCCTCGGGTTGGATGAGCAGTTCTTC.

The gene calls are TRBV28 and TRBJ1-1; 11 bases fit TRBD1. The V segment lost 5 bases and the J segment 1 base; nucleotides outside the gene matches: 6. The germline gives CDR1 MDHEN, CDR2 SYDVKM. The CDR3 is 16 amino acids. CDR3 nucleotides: TGTGCCAGCAGTAGTGGACAGGGGGCAGAGAACACTGAAGCTTTCTTT. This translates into CASSSGQGAENTEAFF.

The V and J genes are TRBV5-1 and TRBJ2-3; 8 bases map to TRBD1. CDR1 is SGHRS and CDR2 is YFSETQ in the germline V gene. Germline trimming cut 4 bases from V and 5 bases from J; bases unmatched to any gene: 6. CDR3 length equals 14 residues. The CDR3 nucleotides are TGCGCCAGCAGCCCCCGGACAGGGCAAGATACGCAGTATTTT. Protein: CASSPRTGQDTQYF.

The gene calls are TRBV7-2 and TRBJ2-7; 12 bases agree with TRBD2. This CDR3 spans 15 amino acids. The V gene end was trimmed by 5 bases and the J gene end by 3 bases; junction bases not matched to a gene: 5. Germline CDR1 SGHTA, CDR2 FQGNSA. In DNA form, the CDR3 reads TGTGCCAGCAGCACAGGACTAGCGGGACACTACGAGCAGTACTTC. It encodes CASSTGLAGHYEQYF.

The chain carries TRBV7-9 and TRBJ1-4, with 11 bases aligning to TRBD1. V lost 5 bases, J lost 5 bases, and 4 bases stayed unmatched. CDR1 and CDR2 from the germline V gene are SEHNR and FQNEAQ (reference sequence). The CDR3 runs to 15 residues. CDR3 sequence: CASSMDRGRNEKLFF. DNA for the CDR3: TGTGCCAGCAGCATGGACAGGGGGCGCAATGAAAAACTGTTTTTT.

The CDR3 reads CASSFVSGGHNEQFF. Written as DNA, the CDR3 is TGTGCCAGTAGTTTTGTTAGCGGGGGGCACAATGAGCAGTTCTTC. The genes are TRBV19 and TRBJ2-1, with TRBD2 matching 10 bases. The length of the CDR3 is 15 residues. Germline loops: CDR1 LNHDA, CDR2 SQIVND (reference sequence). V was pared by 5 bases and J by 5 bases, with 6 bases of the junction left unmatched. Supplemented by reference TRBV19 and TRBJ2-1, the full variable domain reads DGGITQSPKYLFRKEGQNVTLSCEQNLNHDAMYWYRQDPGQGLRLIYYSQIVNDFQKGDIAEGYSVSREKKESFPLTVTSAQKNPTAFYLCASSFVSGGHNEQFFGPGTRLTVL.

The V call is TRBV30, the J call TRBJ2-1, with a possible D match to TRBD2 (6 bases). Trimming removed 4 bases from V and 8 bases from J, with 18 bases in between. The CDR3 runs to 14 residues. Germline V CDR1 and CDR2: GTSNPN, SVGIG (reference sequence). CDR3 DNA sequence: TGTGCCTGGACGGTAGGGCTAGCGTCCGATGAGCAGTTCTTC. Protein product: CAWTVGLASDEQFF.

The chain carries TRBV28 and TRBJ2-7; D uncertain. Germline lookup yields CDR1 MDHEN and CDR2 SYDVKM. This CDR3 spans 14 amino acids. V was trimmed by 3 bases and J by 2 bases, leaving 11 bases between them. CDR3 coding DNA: TGTGCCAGCAGTTTTTATCGGAGAACCTACGAGCAGTACTTC. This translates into CASSFYRRTYEQYF.

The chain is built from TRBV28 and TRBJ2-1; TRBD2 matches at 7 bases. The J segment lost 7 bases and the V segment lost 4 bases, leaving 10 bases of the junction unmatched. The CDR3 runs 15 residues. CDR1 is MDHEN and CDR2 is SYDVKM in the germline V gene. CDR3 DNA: TGTGCCAGCAGTTGGGTAGGAGAGGGACTAAATGAGCAGTTCTTC. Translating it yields CASSWVGEGLNEQFF.

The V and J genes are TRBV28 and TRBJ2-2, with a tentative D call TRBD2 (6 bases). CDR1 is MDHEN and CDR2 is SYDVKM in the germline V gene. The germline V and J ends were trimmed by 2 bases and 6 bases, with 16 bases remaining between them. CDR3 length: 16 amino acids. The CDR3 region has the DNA TGTGCCAGCAGTTTAGGCCGCGGGACTGCTGCCGGGGAGCTGTTTTTT. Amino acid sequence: CASSLGRGTAAGELFF.

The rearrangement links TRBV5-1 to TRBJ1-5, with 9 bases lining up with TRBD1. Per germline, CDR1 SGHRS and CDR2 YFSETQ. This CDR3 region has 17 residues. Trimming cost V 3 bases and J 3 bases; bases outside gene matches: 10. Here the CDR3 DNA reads TGCGCCAGCAGCTCGGGACCGGGACAGGGCCCCAATCAGCCCCAGCATTTT. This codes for CASSSGPGQGPNQPQHF. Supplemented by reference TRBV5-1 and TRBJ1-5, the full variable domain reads KAGVTQTPRYLIKTRGQQVTLSCSPISGHRSVSWYQQTPGQGLQFLFEYFSETQRNKGNFPGRFSGRQFSNSRSEMNVSTLELGDSALYLCASSSGPGQGPNQPQHFGDGTRLSIL.

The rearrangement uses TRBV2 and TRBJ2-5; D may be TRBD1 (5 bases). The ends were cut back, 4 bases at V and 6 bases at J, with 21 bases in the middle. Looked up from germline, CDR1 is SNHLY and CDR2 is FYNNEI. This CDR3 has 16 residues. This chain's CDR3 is CASSGAAGRQGKTQYF. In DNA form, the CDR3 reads TGTGCCAGCAGTGGGGCTGCCGGACGCCAGGGAAAGACCCAGTACTTC.

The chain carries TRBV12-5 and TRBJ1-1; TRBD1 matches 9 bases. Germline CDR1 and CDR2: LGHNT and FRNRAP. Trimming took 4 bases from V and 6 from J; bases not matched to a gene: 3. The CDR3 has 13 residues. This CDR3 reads CASGSRQGAEAFF. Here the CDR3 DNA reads TGTGCTAGTGGTTCTAGACAGGGGGCTGAAGCTTTCTTT.

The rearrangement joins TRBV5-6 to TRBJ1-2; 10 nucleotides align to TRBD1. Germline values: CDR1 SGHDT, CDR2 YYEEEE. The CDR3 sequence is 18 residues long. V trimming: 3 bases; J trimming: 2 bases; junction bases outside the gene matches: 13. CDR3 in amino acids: CASSSSGTGVPGNYGYTF. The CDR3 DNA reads TGTGCCAGCAGCTCCTCCGGGACAGGGGTCCCCGGAAACTATGGCTACACCTTC.

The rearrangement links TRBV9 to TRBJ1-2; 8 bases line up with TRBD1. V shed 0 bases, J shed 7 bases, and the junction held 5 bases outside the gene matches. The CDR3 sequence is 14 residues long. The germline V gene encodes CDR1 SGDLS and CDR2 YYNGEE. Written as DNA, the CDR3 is TGTGCCAGCAGCGTAGATCAGGGGGCGGGTGGCTACACCTTC. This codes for CASSVDQGAGGYTF. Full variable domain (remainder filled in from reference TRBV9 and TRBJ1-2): DSGVTQTPKHLITATGQRVTLRCSPRSGDLSVYWYQQSLDQGLQFLIQYYNGEERAKGNILERFSAQQFPDLHSELNLSSLELGDSALYFCASSVDQGAGGYTFGSGTRLTVV.

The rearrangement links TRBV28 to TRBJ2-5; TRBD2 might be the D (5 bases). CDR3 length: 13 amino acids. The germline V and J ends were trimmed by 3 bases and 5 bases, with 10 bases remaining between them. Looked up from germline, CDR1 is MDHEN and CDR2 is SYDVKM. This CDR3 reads CASSLRVLETQYF. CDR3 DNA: TGTGCCAGCAGTTTGCGGGTTTTGGAGACCCAGTACTTC.

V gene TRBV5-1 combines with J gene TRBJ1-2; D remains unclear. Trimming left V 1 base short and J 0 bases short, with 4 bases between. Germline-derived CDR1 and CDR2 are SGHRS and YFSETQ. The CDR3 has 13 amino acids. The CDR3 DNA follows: TGCGCCAGCAGCTTGATCGCTAACTATGGCTACACCTTC. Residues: CASSLIANYGYTF. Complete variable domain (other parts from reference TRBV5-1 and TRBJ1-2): KAGVTQTPRYLIKTRGQQVTLSCSPISGHRSVSWYQQTPGQGLQFLFEYFSETQRNKGNFPGRFSGRQFSNSRSEMNVSTLELGDSALYLCASSLIANYGYTFGSGTRLTVV.